Listed below are T cell receptor beta chains from one sample, sequenced in a study of T-cell memory formation after mild COVID-19. In TCRdb, the 5' RACE reads were re-called with MiXCR into one record per CDR3 protein. Of fewer than 200,000 distinct CDR3 sequences listed, 13% are singletons. The sample comprised PBMCs or a T cell subset sorted from them (not recorded which). The receptors originated from a man between 18 and 35 years old who had mild COVID-19 (a few samples of this study predate the infection). Cell type and time point are not known. The CDR3 runs from the conserved cysteine through the conserved F or W. The D gene is left open where the match is weak. Clone size appears in some rows only: once, few, many, or a class for an expanded clone.

cdr3_aa cdr3_nt j_call v_call d_call clone_size
CASSQDWAGPTDTQYF TGCGCCAGCAGCCAAGATTGGGCGGGGCCCACAGATACGCAGTATTTT TRBJ2-3 TRBV4-1 NA NA
CASSPSPMETQYF TGTGCCAGCAGCCCCTCGCCCATGGAGACCCAGTACTTC TRBJ2-5 TRBV5-4 NA NA
CASSPDRSSGNTIYF TGCGCCAGCAGCCCCGACAGGTCCTCTGGAAACACCATATATTTT TRBJ1-3 TRBV4-3 NA many
CASSQDSRGKPYEQYF TGCGCCAGCAGCCAAGATAGTCGGGGGAAGCCCTACGAGCAGTACTTC TRBJ2-7 TRBV4-3 NA NA
CASSLVAGGPFENYEQYF TGTGCCAGCAGCTTGGTGGCGGGGGGGCCTTTCGAGAACTACGAGCAGTACTTC TRBJ2-7 TRBV7-6 TRBD2 NA
CSAPTSGPADTQYF TGCAGTGCCCCGACTAGCGGGCCGGCAGATACGCAGTATTTT TRBJ2-3 TRBV20-1 TRBD2 few
CASSRGQSSGNTEAFF TGTGCCAGCAGTCGGGGCCAGTCTAGTGGGAACACTGAAGCTTTCTTT TRBJ1-1 TRBV7-9 NA NA
CASGGSAGTEAFF TGTGCCAGCGGCGGCTCGGCTGGGACTGAAGCTTTCTTT TRBJ1-1 TRBV7-2 NA NA
CATSRDLLNEQYF TGTGCCACCAGCAGAGATCTCTTGAACGAGCAGTACTTC TRBJ2-7 TRBV15 NA few
CASSQVGRDRGDTQYF TGCGCCAGCAGCCAAGTAGGGCGGGACAGGGGAGATACGCAGTATTTT TRBJ2-3 TRBV4-1 TRBD1 NA
CASSLSSEIETQYF TGTGCCAGCAGTTTATCGTCGGAGATCGAGACCCAGTACTTC TRBJ2-5 TRBV28 NA few
CASSMSEMDYGYTF TGTGCCAGCAGCATGAGTGAGATGGACTATGGCTACACCTTC TRBJ1-2 TRBV5-4 NA few
CASSLGQMNTEAFF TGCGCCAGCAGCCTAGGACAGATGAACACTGAAGCTTTCTTT TRBJ1-1 TRBV5-1 NA many
CASSPGGDSGNTIYF TGCGCCAGCAGCCCAGGCGGGGACTCTGGAAACACCATATATTTT TRBJ1-3 TRBV4-3 NA few
CASSSPGVGPHTDTQYF TGTGCCAGCAGCTCACCCGGCGTTGGCCCCCACACAGATACGCAGTATTTT TRBJ2-3 TRBV7-9 NA many
CASSFTSGGAETQYF TGTGCCAGCAGCTTTACTAGCGGGGGGGCGGAGACCCAGTACTTC TRBJ2-5 TRBV7-2 TRBD2 few
CASSLGRLGNQPQHF TGTGCCAGCAGCTTGGGGCGTTTGGGCAATCAGCCCCAGCATTTT TRBJ1-5 TRBV5-6 NA few
CASSLDQGRSPLHF TGCGCCAGCAGCTTGGACCAGGGGAGGTCACCCCTCCACTTT TRBJ1-6 TRBV5-1 NA few
CASSQTGTNEQFF TGTGCCAGCAGCCAGACAGGTACGAATGAGCAGTTCTTC TRBJ2-1 TRBV3-1 NA few
CASSPTLSYEQYF TGTGCCAGCTCACCAACCCTCTCCTACGAGCAGTACTTC TRBJ2-7 TRBV18 NA few
CASSLGGVYEQYF TGCGCCAGCAGCCTTGGGGGGGTCTACGAGCAGTACTTC TRBJ2-7 TRBV5-1 TRBD2 NA
CASSYTILTGDRYGYTF TGTGCCAGCAGTTACACGATCCTTACAGGGGACCGGTATGGCTACACCTTC TRBJ1-2 TRBV6-5 TRBD1 few
CASSLAERRNTEAFF TGCGCCAGCAGCTTGGCCGAAAGGCGGAACACTGAAGCTTTCTTT TRBJ1-1 TRBV5-1 NA NA
CASSQGATSTDTQYF TGCGCCAGCAGCCAAGGGGCGACTAGCACAGATACGCAGTATTTT TRBJ2-3 TRBV4-1 NA many
CASSLGTGLSRDSPLHF TGTGCCAGCAGTCTCGGGACAGGGCTTAGTCGGGATTCACCCCTCCACTTT TRBJ1-6 TRBV9 TRBD1 few
CSAQRGGRTDTQYF TGCAGTGCTCAGCGGGGGGGCCGGACAGATACGCAGTATTTT TRBJ2-3 TRBV20-1 TRBD2 few
CASTPNGYGYTF TGTGCCAGCACTCCGAATGGGTATGGCTACACCTTC TRBJ1-2 TRBV7-9 NA few
CASSPGTVSNEKLFF TGTGCCAGCTCCCCAGGGACAGTCTCCAATGAAAAACTGTTTTTT TRBJ1-4 TRBV18 TRBD1 NA
CASSSRTAIDF TGTGCCAGCAGCTCGAGGACGGCCATAGACTTC TRBJ2-4 TRBV7-9 NA NA
CASSPGASGGEETQYF TGCGCCAGCAGTCCAGGAGCTAGCGGGGGGGAAGAGACCCAGTACTTC TRBJ2-5 TRBV5-1 TRBD2 NA
CASSPGLAKNIQYF TGTGCCAGCAGCCCGGGTCTAGCCAAAAACATTCAGTACTTC TRBJ2-4 TRBV7-2 NA few
CASTPGDINYGYTF TGTGCCAGCACACCGGGGGATATTAACTATGGCTACACCTTC TRBJ1-2 TRBV7-2 NA NA
CASSVETGPGETQYF TGTGCCAGCAGCGTAGAGACAGGTCCGGGGGAGACCCAGTACTTC TRBJ2-5 TRBV9 NA few
CASKGRGTDTQYF TGTGCCAGCAAGGGTCGGGGCACAGATACGCAGTATTTT TRBJ2-3 TRBV7-2 NA NA
CASSLARYRGSNQPQHF TGTGCCAGCAGCTTAGCGCGCTACAGGGGGAGCAATCAGCCCCAGCATTTT TRBJ1-5 TRBV7-8 TRBD1 NA
CASDRQRGTDTQYF TGTGCCAGCGACAGGCAACGGGGCACAGATACGCAGTATTTT TRBJ2-3 TRBV6-1 NA few
CSVFWAGAVGNTIYF TGCAGCGTCTTCTGGGCAGGGGCGGTCGGAAACACCATATATTTT TRBJ1-3 TRBV29-1 NA few
CASSLDRQGEAFF TGTGCCAGCAGCCTTGATCGCCAAGGCGAAGCTTTCTTT TRBJ1-1 TRBV7-3 NA few
CASSFFPETQYF TGTGCCAGCAGTTTTTTTCCAGAGACCCAGTACTTC TRBJ2-5 TRBV12-3/TRBV12-4 NA few
CASTEQGIGGYTF TGTGCCAGCACCGAACAGGGGATAGGGGGCTACACCTTC TRBJ1-2 TRBV3-1 TRBD1 few